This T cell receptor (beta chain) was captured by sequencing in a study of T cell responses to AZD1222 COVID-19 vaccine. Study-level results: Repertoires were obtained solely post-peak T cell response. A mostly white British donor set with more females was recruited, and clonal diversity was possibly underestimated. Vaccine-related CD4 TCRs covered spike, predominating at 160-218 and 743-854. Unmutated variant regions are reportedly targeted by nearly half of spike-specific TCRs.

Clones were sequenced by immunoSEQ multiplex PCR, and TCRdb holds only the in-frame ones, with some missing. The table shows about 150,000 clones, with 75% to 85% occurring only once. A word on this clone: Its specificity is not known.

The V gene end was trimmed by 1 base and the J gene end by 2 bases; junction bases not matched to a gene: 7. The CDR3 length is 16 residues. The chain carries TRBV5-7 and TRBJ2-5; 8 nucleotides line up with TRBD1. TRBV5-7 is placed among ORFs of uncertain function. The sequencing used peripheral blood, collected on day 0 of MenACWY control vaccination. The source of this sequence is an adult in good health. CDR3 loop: CASSLRSTGGQETQYF. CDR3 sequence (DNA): TGTGCCAGCAGCTTGCGGTCTACAGGGGGGCAAGAGACCCAGTACTTC.